Listed below are T cell receptor beta chains from one sample, sequenced in a study of OX40 agonist ivuxolimab in advanced cancers. The data were produced by immunoSEQ multiplex PCR, yet TCRdb's version contains in-frame clones alone and is incomplete. The sample consists of around 39,000 clones, around 80% of them appearing once. This specimen was CD4+ or CD8+ T cells sorted from blood, taken in a trial of the OX40 agonist ivuxolimab. The source of these receptors is an adult with an advanced solid tumor such as melanoma, head and neck, liver or kidney cancer. The CDR3 runs from the conserved cysteine through the conserved F or W. The order of the fields is CDR3 protein, CDR3 DNA, V gene, D gene, clone size, J gene. A D gene is named only where the DNA matches it firmly. Rows give clone size only sometimes, using once, few, many, or a class for an expanded clone.

cdr3_aa: CAWSRGGINQPQHF
cdr3_nt: TGTGCCTGGAGTAGGGGGGGTATCAATCAGCCCCAGCATTTT
v_call: TRBV30
d_call: .
clone_size: once
j_call: TRBJ1-5

cdr3_aa: CASSTGGWSGGRRNEQFF
cdr3_nt: TGTGCCAGCAGTACAGGGGGCTGGAGCGGGGGCCGTCGTAATGAGCAGTTCTTC
v_call: TRBV9
d_call: .
clone_size: .
j_call: TRBJ2-1

cdr3_aa: CASSFGGTTLDTQYF
cdr3_nt: TGTGCCAGCAGCTTTGGCGGGACTACACTGGATACGCAGTATTTT
v_call: TRBV5-4
d_call: TRBD2
clone_size: once
j_call: TRBJ2-3

cdr3_aa: CASSFAGANQPQHF
cdr3_nt: TGTGCCAGCAGTTTCGCAGGGGCAAATCAGCCCCAGCATTTT
v_call: TRBV28
d_call: .
clone_size: .
j_call: TRBJ1-5

cdr3_aa: CASSARDSWFF
cdr3_nt: TGCGCCAGCAGCGCCCGGGACTCTTGGTTCTTC
v_call: TRBV4-1
d_call: .
clone_size: .
j_call: TRBJ2-1

cdr3_aa: CASSPPGAGGREQFF
cdr3_nt: TGTGCCAGCTCACCACCGGGAGCGGGAGGGCGTGAGCAGTTCTTC
v_call: TRBV18
d_call: TRBD2
clone_size: .
j_call: TRBJ2-1

cdr3_aa: CASSLETTEAFF
cdr3_nt: TGTGCCAGCAGCTTAGAGACCACTGAAGCTTTCTTT
v_call: TRBV7-9
d_call: .
clone_size: .
j_call: TRBJ1-1

cdr3_aa: CASSYSRQDGYTF
cdr3_nt: TGTGCCAGCAGTTACTCGAGACAGGATGGCTACACCTTC
v_call: TRBV6-6
d_call: .
clone_size: .
j_call: TRBJ1-2

cdr3_aa: CASSLRQLENTGELFF
cdr3_nt: TGCGCCAGCAGCTTGAGACAGCTTGAGAACACCGGGGAGCTGTTTTTT
v_call: TRBV5-1
d_call: .
clone_size: .
j_call: TRBJ2-2

cdr3_aa: CASSQNPTVPNEKLFF
cdr3_nt: TGTGCCAGCAGCCAAAATCCGACAGTTCCTAATGAAAAACTGTTTTTT
v_call: TRBV4-2
d_call: .
clone_size: .
j_call: TRBJ1-4

cdr3_aa: CASSLGGATDTQYF
cdr3_nt: TGTGCCAGCAGCTTAGGTGGGGCCACAGATACGCAGTATTTT
v_call: TRBV7-3
d_call: .
clone_size: .
j_call: TRBJ2-3

cdr3_aa: CASSSTGTRVNNEQFF
cdr3_nt: TGTGCCAGCAGTTCCACCGGGACTAGGGTAAACAATGAGCAGTTCTTC
v_call: TRBV27
d_call: TRBD2
clone_size: .
j_call: TRBJ2-1

cdr3_aa: CASSPGTAYGYTF
cdr3_nt: TGCGCCAGCAGCCCCGGGACAGCGTATGGCTACACCTTC
v_call: TRBV5-1
d_call: TRBD1
clone_size: .
j_call: TRBJ1-2

cdr3_aa: CASSLGNTGELFF
cdr3_nt: TGTGCCAGCAGCTTAGGTAACACCGGGGAGCTGTTTTTT
v_call: TRBV7-9
d_call: .
clone_size: .
j_call: TRBJ2-2

cdr3_aa: CASSSAGLNQPQHF
cdr3_nt: TGTGCCAGCAGCAGTGCAGGGTTAAATCAGCCCCAGCATTTT
v_call: TRBV2
d_call: .
clone_size: once
j_call: TRBJ1-5

cdr3_aa: CARRAAPTNYGYTF
cdr3_nt: TGTGCCAGAAGGGCGGCGCCCACTAACTATGGCTACACCTTC
v_call: TRBV28
d_call: .
clone_size: .
j_call: TRBJ1-2

cdr3_aa: CASSWGLGFNGYTF
cdr3_nt: TGTGCCAGCAGTTGGGGGCTTGGGTTCAATGGCTACACCTTC
v_call: TRBV28
d_call: .
clone_size: once
j_call: TRBJ1-2

cdr3_aa: CASSIGTSGGAVGTDTQYF
cdr3_nt: TGTGCCAGCAGCATCGGGACTAGCGGGGGGGCGGTCGGCACAGATACGCAGTATTTT
v_call: TRBV7-9
d_call: TRBD2
clone_size: .
j_call: TRBJ2-3

cdr3_aa: CASTSGHSPRETQYF
cdr3_nt: TGCGCCAGCACCTCTGGACACTCACCGCGAGAGACCCAGTACTTC
v_call: TRBV5-1
d_call: .
clone_size: .
j_call: TRBJ2-5

cdr3_aa: CASSIQQGIRDEKLFF
cdr3_nt: TGTGCCAGTAGTATCCAACAGGGAATCAGGGATGAAAAACTGTTTTTT
v_call: TRBV19
d_call: .
clone_size: .
j_call: TRBJ1-4

cdr3_aa: CASSVAPLSEGFGEQFF
cdr3_nt: TGTGCCAGCAGCGTAGCTCCCCTCAGCGAGGGGTTTGGGGAGCAGTTCTTC
v_call: TRBV9
d_call: .
clone_size: .
j_call: TRBJ2-1

cdr3_aa: CASSPNRVGEKLFF
cdr3_nt: TGTGCCAGCAGCCCCAACAGGGTGGGGGAAAAACTGTTTTTT
v_call: TRBV7-8
d_call: .
clone_size: .
j_call: TRBJ1-4

cdr3_aa: CASSIGGAGRPQHF
cdr3_nt: TGTGCCAGTAGTATAGGGGGCGCCGGTAGGCCCCAGCATTTT
v_call: TRBV19
d_call: .
clone_size: few
j_call: TRBJ1-5

cdr3_aa: CASSRPRGLTGELFF
cdr3_nt: TGTGCCAGCAGCCGCCCCAGGGGGCTTACCGGGGAGCTGTTTTTT
v_call: TRBV6-5
d_call: TRBD1
clone_size: .
j_call: TRBJ2-2

cdr3_aa: CARSLAGVFFGANVLTF
cdr3_nt: TGTGCCAGAAGCTTAGCGGGGGTCTTCTTTGGGGCCAACGTCCTGACTTTC
v_call: TRBV5-3
d_call: TRBD2
clone_size: once
j_call: TRBJ2-6

cdr3_aa: CSAGMANTEAFF
cdr3_nt: TGCAGCGCCGGAATGGCGAACACTGAAGCTTTCTTT
v_call: TRBV29-1
d_call: .
clone_size: .
j_call: TRBJ1-1

cdr3_aa: CASSPQTVNTGELFF
cdr3_nt: TGTGCCAGCAGCCCCCAGACCGTAAACACCGGGGAGCTGTTTTTT
v_call: TRBV7-6
d_call: .
clone_size: .
j_call: TRBJ2-2

cdr3_aa: CASSQGQGFEKLFF
cdr3_nt: TGTGCCAGCAGCCAGGGACAGGGGTTTGAAAAACTGTTTTTT
v_call: TRBV7-9
d_call: TRBD1
clone_size: .
j_call: TRBJ1-4

cdr3_aa: CAWRIRYSGNTIYF
cdr3_nt: TGTGCCTGGAGGATAAGGTACTCTGGAAACACCATATATTTT
v_call: TRBV30
d_call: .
clone_size: few
j_call: TRBJ1-3

cdr3_aa: CASSRDRGDNEQFF
cdr3_nt: TGTGCCAGCTCAAGGGACAGGGGCGACAATGAGCAGTTCTTC
v_call: TRBV18
d_call: TRBD1
clone_size: .
j_call: TRBJ2-1

cdr3_aa: CASSFFGASGRSGTDTQYF
cdr3_nt: TGTGCCAGCAGTTTTTTTGGGGCTAGCGGGAGGAGCGGCACAGATACGCAGTATTTT
v_call: TRBV27
d_call: TRBD2
clone_size: .
j_call: TRBJ2-3

cdr3_aa: CASSLTSETQYF
cdr3_nt: TGTGCCAGCAGCTTAACCTCCGAGACCCAGTACTTC
v_call: TRBV7-2
d_call: .
clone_size: .
j_call: TRBJ2-5

cdr3_aa: CAIGGSGGETSGNYEQYF
cdr3_nt: TGTGCCATCGGGGGGTCAGGGGGAGAGACTAGCGGGAACTACGAGCAGTACTTC
v_call: TRBV10-3
d_call: TRBD2
clone_size: .
j_call: TRBJ2-7

cdr3_aa: CASRYRQNRNEKLFF
cdr3_nt: TGTGCCAGCAGGTATAGACAGAACCGTAATGAAAAACTGTTTTTT
v_call: TRBV2
d_call: .
clone_size: .
j_call: TRBJ1-4

cdr3_aa: CASSPRTGGTGELFF
cdr3_nt: TGTGCCAGCAGCCCGAGGACAGGGGGGACCGGGGAGCTGTTTTTT
v_call: TRBV5-4
d_call: TRBD1
clone_size: .
j_call: TRBJ2-2

cdr3_aa: CASKSASGYGYTF
cdr3_nt: TGTGCCAGCAAATCGGCCTCGGGCTATGGCTACACCTTC
v_call: TRBV2
d_call: .
clone_size: .
j_call: TRBJ1-2

cdr3_aa: CAWSVRAGANSPLHF
cdr3_nt: TGTGCCTGGAGTGTCAGGGCAGGGGCTAATTCACCCCTCCACTTT
v_call: TRBV30
d_call: .
clone_size: few
j_call: TRBJ1-6

cdr3_aa: CASSQGPATGTDTQYF
cdr3_nt: TGCGCCAGCAGCCAAGGTCCCGCAACTGGCACAGATACGCAGTATTTT
v_call: TRBV4-1
d_call: .
clone_size: many
j_call: TRBJ2-3

cdr3_aa: CASSLDRWQYF
cdr3_nt: TGTGCCAGCAGCTTAGATCGTTGGCAGTATTTT
v_call: TRBV11-3
d_call: .
clone_size: .
j_call: TRBJ2-3

cdr3_aa: CASSQGPHTGLDNEQFF
cdr3_nt: TGTGCCAGCAGCCAAGGACCTCACACAGGGCTGGACAATGAGCAGTTCTTC
v_call: TRBV14
d_call: .
clone_size: .
j_call: TRBJ2-1

cdr3_aa: CASSVGVGGTYEQYF
cdr3_nt: TGTGCCAGCAGCGTAGGGGTCGGGGGAACCTACGAGCAGTACTTC
v_call: TRBV9
d_call: .
clone_size: .
j_call: TRBJ2-7

cdr3_aa: CASSSYYSNQPQHF
cdr3_nt: TGTGCCAGCAGTTCGTATTATAGCAATCAGCCCCAGCATTTT
v_call: TRBV28
d_call: .
clone_size: once
j_call: TRBJ1-5

cdr3_aa: CASNRVSGNQPQHF
cdr3_nt: TGTGCCAGTAATAGGGTTTCTGGCAATCAGCCCCAGCATTTT
v_call: TRBV19
d_call: .
clone_size: .
j_call: TRBJ1-5

cdr3_aa: CSGTRATKETQYF
cdr3_nt: TGCAGCGGGACCCGGGCTACTAAAGAGACCCAGTACTTC
v_call: TRBV29-1
d_call: .
clone_size: .
j_call: TRBJ2-5

cdr3_aa: CASSLLEGYSYNEQFF
cdr3_nt: TGTGCCAGCAGTTTATTGGAGGGATACTCCTACAATGAGCAGTTCTTC
v_call: TRBV28
d_call: .
clone_size: .
j_call: TRBJ2-1

cdr3_aa: CASRTPENYGYTF
cdr3_nt: TGCGCCAGCAGAACTCCAGAGAACTATGGCTACACCTTC
v_call: TRBV5-1
d_call: .
clone_size: .
j_call: TRBJ1-2

cdr3_aa: CASLESSGANVLTF
cdr3_nt: TGTGCCAGCCTAGAGAGCTCTGGGGCCAACGTCCTGACTTTC
v_call: TRBV6-4
d_call: .
clone_size: .
j_call: TRBJ2-6

cdr3_aa: CASSFSLNTEAFF
cdr3_nt: TGTGCCAGCAGCTTTTCCTTGAACACTGAAGCTTTCTTT
v_call: TRBV7-9
d_call: .
clone_size: .
j_call: TRBJ1-1

cdr3_aa: CASSIVDREVSEAFF
cdr3_nt: TGTGCCAGTAGTATAGTGGACAGGGAGGTAAGTGAAGCTTTCTTT
v_call: TRBV19
d_call: TRBD1
clone_size: .
j_call: TRBJ1-1

cdr3_aa: CASSPDASTDTQYF
cdr3_nt: TGTGCCAGCTCACCAGACGCTAGCACAGATACGCAGTATTTT
v_call: TRBV18
d_call: .
clone_size: .
j_call: TRBJ2-3

cdr3_aa: CASSLWEAVNEQFF
cdr3_nt: TGTGCCAGCAGCTTGTGGGAGGCCGTTAATGAGCAGTTCTTC
v_call: TRBV5-6
d_call: .
clone_size: .
j_call: TRBJ2-1

cdr3_aa: CASSPSRRGGYQPQHF
cdr3_nt: TGTGCCAGCAGTCCCTCTCGCCGGGGGGGCTATCAGCCCCAGCATTTT
v_call: TRBV28
d_call: .
clone_size: few
j_call: TRBJ1-5

cdr3_aa: CAWSRQYEQYF
cdr3_nt: TGTGCCTGGAGTAGGCAGTACGAGCAGTACTTC
v_call: TRBV30
d_call: .
clone_size: few
j_call: TRBJ2-7

cdr3_aa: CASSVRGTGDEKLFF
cdr3_nt: TGCGCCAGCAGCGTACGCGGGACAGGAGATGAAAAACTGTTTTTT
v_call: TRBV5-1
d_call: TRBD1
clone_size: .
j_call: TRBJ1-4